This TCR beta chain was identified during a study of blood T cell repertoires in COVID-19. The table lists this clone with a count of one. Sequencing was performed with immunoSEQ multiplex PCR; in TCRdb, only in-frame clones are kept and a portion is missing. The data hold roughly 180,000 clones, with roughly 85% observed a single time. After removal of 0 bases from V and 2 bases from J, the junction contained 5 bases not matched to a gene. Germline V gene sequence: CDR1 ENHRY, CDR2 SYGVKD. The CDR3 runs 16 residues. The sample comprised PBMCs or T cells enriched from blood (not recorded which). This chain links TRBV10-3 with TRBJ2-3; TRBD2 matches at 7 bases. This sequence was found in a man aged 60 to 69 who had recovered from COVID-19. CDR3 bases: TGTGCCATCAGTGAGTCGTCTAGCGGAATCACAGATACGCAGTATTTT. Its translation is CAISESSSGITDTQYF.